This T cell receptor beta chain appears in the sequencing data of a study of naive and memory T cell subsets. Study-wide results and limits: Expression changes during T cell differentiation may affect RNA-based TCR counts. Diversity fell and Gini index rose from naive through CM, EM, EMRA.

The table lists this clonotype with a few counts. Its antigen is undetermined. The beta constant-region primer was an equimolar mix of two oligonucleotides covering TRBC1 and TRBC2. TCRdb itself ran the UMI-ligation and nested PCR reads through MiXCR, one entry per CDR3 protein. Among 130,000 to 150,000 distinct CDR3 sequences listed, 15% to 20% were seen once. Cells stained for CD3, CD4, CD8, CD45RA and CD27 were sorted into four subsets. The material sequenced was naive CD4+ T cells from blood. This clonotype was sampled from a human donor in good health.

The chain's CDR3 is CAWSYGTGLYNSPLHF. CDR3 DNA: TGTGCCTGGAGTTATGGGACAGGGCTCTATAATTCACCCCTCCACTTT. The chain joins TRBV30 to TRBJ1-6; 9 nucleotides agree with TRBD1. The length of the CDR3 is 16 residues. Germline V gene lookup returns CDR1 GTSNPN and CDR2 SVGIG (reference sequence). V dropped 2 bases and J dropped 3; count of bases not matched to a gene: 5.